The present T cell receptor beta chain was sequenced within a study of T cells after yellow fever vaccination. Findings and caveats of the study: Post-booster reappearance was seen for most primary-vaccination clones (about 96% CD4, 75% to 90% CD8).

TCRdb processed the 5' RACE reads anew with MiXCR; each CDR3 protein has one entry. The sample consists of about 300,000 distinct CDR3 sequences, approximately 10% of them appearing once. This clonotype was detected ten times or more. Its specificity is not known. The sample in question was CD4+ T cells sorted from PBMCs, obtained 5 days after the yellow fever booster vaccination. This clonotype was obtained from a man between 18 and 29 years old who received the YFV17D yellow fever vaccine.

In nucleotides, the CDR3 is TGTGCCAGCAGTCCCTGGAACCAAGAGACCCAGTACTTC. It yields the protein CASSPWNQETQYF. The chain carries TRBV12-3 or TRBV12-4 and TRBJ2-5; unclear D gene. The CDR3 is made up of 13 amino acids. Trimming pared 5 bases from V and 0 bases from J, leaving 7 bases between.